This T cell receptor (beta chain) emerged from a study of beta chain features in type 1 diabetes. Overall study results and limits: PCR might preferentially amplify shorter templates, equally in patients and controls. In every one of the four CD4+ subsets, TCRB CDR3s were moderately but significantly shorter in Type 1 diabetes patients. A pattern of fewer insertions and more deletions at VDJ junctions was seen in type 1 diabetes patients. A greater similarity of naive, central memory and Treg TCRB repertoires was seen among patients than among healthy donors.

This clone has only a few counts. Its antigen is not identified. V lost 3 bases, J lost 3 bases, and 11 bases lay in between. Per germline, CDR1 GTSNPN and CDR2 SVGIG (reference sequence). CDR3 length: 13 amino acids. Reverse transcribing all isolated RNA meant expressed TCRB transcripts were sequenced. Only in-frame clones appear in the TCRdb table, and some are missing; sequencing was by immunoSEQ multiplex PCR. The sample yields some 700,000 clones, around an eighth seen once. The source of this sequence is a man younger than 35 with type 1 diabetes. Sequencing used naive CD4+ T cells from blood. The chain employs TRBV30 and TRBJ1-2; D not resolved. The CDR3, as DNA: TGTGCCTGGAGGCTTAGGGCGGACTATGGCTACACCTTC. Translating gives CAWRLRADYGYTF. Together with reference TRBV30 and TRBJ1-2, the CDR3 gives the full variable domain: SQTIHQWPATLVQPVGSPLSLECTVEGTSNPNLYWYRQAAGRGLQLLFYSVGIGQISSEVPQNLSASRPQDRQFILSSKKLLLSDSGFYLCAWRLRADYGYTFGSGTRLTVV.